This section outlines one TCR beta chain sequence together with its context. The read ends 3 residues shy of where the CDR3 ends; the end is completed using the germline J gene. This sample stems from a study of T cells in women clearing cervical HPV infection. Trimming pared 4 bases from V and 0 bases from J, leaving 10 bases between. The CDR3 has 14 amino acids. Germline CDR1 and CDR2: SGHNT and YYREEE (reference sequence). TCRdb keeps only in-frame clones here, not all; method: immunoSEQ multiplex PCR. The sample holds 30,000 to 45,000 clones. Material for sequencing was blood buffy coat. This TCR came from a woman between 18 and 69 years old with a cervical HPV16 infection that either progressed to CIN3+ or cleared (not recorded which). V gene TRBV5-4 combines with J gene TRBJ1-2; a weak D match, TRBD1 (5 bases). CDR3 in amino acids: CASSQDSTNYGYTF. Incomplete CDR3 DNA: TGTGCCAGCAGCCAAGACAGTACTAACTATGGC. Combining the CDR3 with reference TRBV5-4 and TRBJ1-2 gives the whole variable domain ETGVTQSPTHLIKTRGQQVTLRCSSQSGHNTVSWYQQALGQGPQFIFQYYREEENGRGNFPPRFSGLQFPNYSSELNVNALELDDSALYLCASSQDSTNYGYTFGSGTRLTVV.